These 25 T cell receptor beta chains share one sample of origin, sequenced in a study of OX40 agonist ivuxolimab in advanced cancers. Repertoires were generated with immunoSEQ multiplex PCR, while TCRdb's copy carries only in-frame clones and drops some. The sample includes approximately 100,000 clones, around nine tenths of them seen just once. The input for sequencing was CD4+ or CD8+ T cells sorted from blood, taken in a trial of the OX40 agonist ivuxolimab. These receptors came from an adult with an advanced solid tumor such as melanoma, head and neck, liver or kidney cancer.

Written as DNA, the CDR3 is TGTGCCACCCGGGAAGCTTTCTTT. Translation: CATREAFF. The chain uses TRBV6-6 and TRBJ1-1; no reliable D call. This CDR3 spans 8 amino acids. Trimming took 10 bases from V and 8 from J, leaving 5 bases between them. Per germline, CDR1 MNHNY and CDR2 SVGAGI (reference sequence).

The rearrangement links TRBV9 to TRBJ2-2; TRBD1 agrees at 10 bases. J gave up 7 bases and V 2 bases, and 8 bases lay outside the gene matches. The CDR3 covers 16 residues. The germline V gene encodes CDR1 SGDLS and CDR2 YYNGEE. For the CDR3, the DNA is TGTGCCAGCAGCGTCTCCGGGACAGGGGTGATCGGGGAGCTGTTTTTT. Amino acid sequence: CASSVSGTGVIGELFF.

In its sample, this clone was seen once. The CDR3 sequence is CASSPGQGSYNEQFF. CDR3 bases: TGTGCCAGCAGCCCCGGACAGGGCTCCTACAATGAGCAGTTCTTC. V is TRBV11-3 and J is TRBJ2-1, with 8 bases aligning to TRBD1. The CDR3 runs to 15 residues. Germline CDR1 reads SGHNT; CDR2 reads YENEEA. V lost 5 bases, J lost 0 bases, and 3 bases stayed unmatched.

This sequence joins TRBV28 and TRBJ1-5; D is uncertain. This CDR3 region has 13 residues. Germline CDR1 and CDR2: MDHEN and SYDVKM. Trimming took off 7 bases at V and 1 base at J, with 8 bases between the two ends. CDR3 DNA: TGTGCCAGCAATCGTGACAGCAATCAGCCCCAGCATTTT. Amino acid sequence: CASNRDSNQPQHF. Supplemented by reference TRBV28 and TRBJ1-5, the full variable domain reads DVKVTQSSRYLVKRTGEKVFLECVQDMDHENMFWYRQDPGLGLRLIYFSYDVKMKEKGDIPEGYSVSREKKERFSLILESASTNQTSMYLCASNRDSNQPQHFGDGTRLSIL.

This chain connects TRBV7-9 to TRBJ2-7, with unresolved D. V was pared by 5 bases and J by 0 bases, with 17 bases between. Germline V CDR1 and CDR2: SEHNR, FQNEAQ (reference sequence). This CDR3 has 16 residues. DNA of the CDR3: TGTGCCAGCAGCCCCGTCGAAGTGTCGAGCTCCTACGAGCAGTACTTC. Protein product: CASSPVEVSSSYEQYF.

V usage is TRBV29-1 and J usage is TRBJ1-1; 8 bases are a match to TRBD1. Germline V lookup: CDR1 SQVTM, CDR2 ANQGSEA. There are 16 residues in the CDR3. The V and J ends lost 8 bases and 4 bases, in that order; junction bases with no gene match: 18. The CDR3 DNA sequence: TGCAGCATAGCAGGCTCAGGGGGCGGAGTGGGCACTGAAGCTTTCTTT. Translated: CSIAGSGGGVGTEAFF.

The rearrangement uses TRBV7-7 and TRBJ2-2; D remains ambiguous. CDR1 and CDR2 (germline): SSHAT, FNYEAQ (reference sequence). The CDR3 contains 13 residues. Trimming pared 5 bases from V and 7 bases from J, leaving 11 bases between. CDR3: CASSRLDIGELFF. The DNA for the CDR3 is TGTGCCAGCAGCCGTCTGGATATCGGGGAGCTGTTTTTT.

The gene calls are TRBV2 and TRBJ2-2; 12 bases are a match to TRBD1. J gave up 6 bases and V 4 bases, and 3 bases lay outside the gene matches. The germline V gene has CDR1 SNHLY and CDR2 FYNNEI. The CDR3 length is 15 residues. The CDR3 DNA reads TGTGCCAGCAGTGGGGACAGGGGGCTCGCCGGGGAGCTGTTTTTT. The encoded protein is CASSGDRGLAGELFF.

This clone was seen a single time. The V gene is TRBV7-8, the J gene TRBJ2-2; TRBD2 matches 7 bases. Germline-derived CDR1 and CDR2 are SGHVS and FQNEAQ. The CDR3 has 16 amino acids. Unmatched junction bases numbered 15, after V lost 8 bases and J lost 6 bases. The CDR3 DNA reads TGTGCCAGCCAACAAAGCGCGACTAGCAGACCCGGGGAGCTGTTTTTT. It is translated as CASQQSATSRPGELFF.

V and J are TRBV30 and TRBJ1-1; tentatively, D is TRBD1 (6 bases). Germline V CDR1 and CDR2: GTSNPN, SVGIG (reference sequence). V lost 5 bases and J 1 base, leaving 11 bases between the germline ends. This CDR3 spans 13 amino acids. This CDR3 is CAWGGQQNTEAFF. The CDR3 region has the DNA TGTGCCTGGGGTGGACAGCAGAACACTGAAGCTTTCTTT.

J is TRBJ1-1 and V is TRBV30, with a possible D match to TRBD1 (6 bases). CDR1 is GTSNPN, CDR2 SVGIG, per germline (reference sequence). The CDR3 length is 13 residues. The ends were cut back, 4 bases at V and 3 bases at J, with 12 bases in the middle. Here the CDR3 DNA reads TGTGCCTGGACCGACAGGACGGACACTGAAGCTTTCTTT. Amino acids: CAWTDRTDTEAFF.

V is TRBV7-9 and J is TRBJ2-5, with D tentatively TRBD1 (6 bases). The germline V and J ends were trimmed by 5 bases and 4 bases, with 11 bases remaining between them. CDR3 size: 13 residues. CDR1 and CDR2 (germline): SEHNR, FQNEAQ (reference sequence). This CDR3 reads CASSAEQGETQYF. DNA of the CDR3: TGTGCCAGCAGCGCCGAACAGGGAGAGACCCAGTACTTC.

The chain uses TRBV28 and TRBJ2-1; perhaps TRBD2 as D (6 bases). CDR3 size: 16 residues. The V and J ends lost 1 base and 4 bases respectively, with 14 bases between them. The germline gives CDR1 MDHEN, CDR2 SYDVKM. For the CDR3, the DNA is TGTGCCAGCAGTTTATACCGGGGACTCAGTTACAATGAGCAGTTCTTC. Translating it yields CASSLYRGLSYNEQFF.

The gene calls are TRBV5-1 and TRBJ1-5; D not certain. This CDR3 is built from 13 residues. The germline V and J ends were trimmed by 4 bases and 4 bases, with 9 bases remaining between them. In germline, CDR1 is SGHRS, CDR2 YFSETQ. The CDR3 region has the DNA TGCGCCAGCAGCATCGACCCAAATCAGCCCCAGCATTTT. Its protein is CASSIDPNQPQHF.

The gene calls are TRBV28 and TRBJ2-7; D gene uncertain. Germline V CDR1 and CDR2: MDHEN, SYDVKM. Trimming cost V 3 bases and J 3 bases, with 15 bases left between them. This CDR3 region has 15 residues. For the CDR3, the DNA is TGTGCCAGCAGTTTCACCCCCCGACGGATCTACGAGCAGTACTTC. Protein product: CASSFTPRRIYEQYF.

The V gene is TRBV10-3, the J gene TRBJ1-6; D is ambiguous. Per germline, CDR1 ENHRY and CDR2 SYGVKD. V was cut by 0 bases and J by 6 bases, with 12 bases left in between. This CDR3 is 16 amino acids long. The CDR3 sequence: CAISESAAEGNSPLHF. In DNA form, the CDR3 reads TGTGCCATCAGTGAGTCGGCAGCAGAAGGTAATTCACCCCTCCACTTT.

V gene TRBV5-1 combines with J gene TRBJ1-1, with D uncertain. This CDR3 has 16 residues. From germline, CDR1 is SGHRS and CDR2 YFSETQ. The germline V and J ends were trimmed by 1 base and 0 bases, with 13 bases remaining between them. The DNA of the CDR3 is TGCGCCAGCAGCTTGTCCCCCGGCCAACTGAACACTGAAGCTTTCTTT. Translation: CASSLSPGQLNTEAFF.

The chain couples TRBV7-2 to TRBJ2-5; tentatively, D is TRBD1 or TRBD2 (5 bases each). The CDR3 is 15 amino acids. Germline V gene lookup returns CDR1 SGHTA and CDR2 FQGNSA. The V and J ends lost 5 bases and 4 bases respectively, with 17 bases between them. CDR3 DNA: TGTGCCAGCAGCGAAGGGACGTCATGGATAGAGACCCAGTACTTC. Translated: CASSEGTSWIETQYF. Full variable domain (remainder filled in from reference TRBV7-2 and TRBJ2-5): GAGVSQSPSNKVTEKGKDVELRCDPISGHTALYWYRQSLGQGLEFLIYFQGNSAPDKSGLPSDRFSAERTGGSVSTLTIQRTQQEDSAVYLCASSEGTSWIETQYFGPGTRLLVL.

The gene calls are TRBV13 and TRBJ1-5; D not certain. CDR1 is PRHDT, CDR2 FYEKMQ, per germline (reference sequence). The V end lost 5 bases, the J end lost 2 bases, and 7 bases lay between the germline ends. The CDR3 is made up of 13 amino acids. The CDR3 sequence: CASSDVGNQPQHF. As DNA, the CDR3 is TGTGCCAGCAGCGACGTAGGCAATCAGCCCCAGCATTTT.

V and J are TRBV28 and TRBJ2-3, with D hard to call. The CDR3 consists of 16 residues. Trimming removed 4 bases at V and 4 bases at J, with 18 bases between. CDR1 is MDHEN and CDR2 is SYDVKM in the germline V gene. This chain's CDR3 is CASSSTGPQWADTQYF. CDR3 bases: TGTGCCAGCAGTTCCACGGGCCCTCAGTGGGCAGATACGCAGTATTTT.

The chain carries TRBV6-1 and TRBJ2-5, with D unresolved. The CDR3 is made up of 11 amino acids. Germline loops: CDR1 MNHNS, CDR2 SASEGT. V lost 8 bases to trimming and J lost 5 bases, with 9 bases between them. In DNA, the CDR3 is TGTGCCAGCTCAAGGCGGGAGACCCAGTACTTC. Its translation: CASSRRETQYF.

This chain uses TRBV19 with TRBJ2-2, with 9 bases aligning to TRBD2. This CDR3 spans 15 amino acids. CDR1 LNHDA and CDR2 SQIVND come from the germline V gene (reference sequence). V was clipped by 7 bases and J by 8 bases; unmatched bases: 11. The CDR3 nucleotides are TGTGCCAGTACCCCCGGGACTAGCATCATGGGGGAGCTGTTTTTT. This encodes CASTPGTSIMGELFF.

The gene calls are TRBV5-8 and TRBJ2-7; no clear D gene. The germline V and J ends were trimmed by 4 bases and 3 bases, with 5 bases remaining between them. Germline assignment: CDR1 SGHTS and CDR2 YDEGEE. There are 11 residues in the CDR3. CDR3: CASSRYYEQYF. In DNA, the CDR3 is TGTGCCAGCAGCCGATACTACGAGCAGTACTTC.

J is TRBJ2-3 and V is TRBV6-6; 7 nucleotides agree with TRBD1. V shed 5 bases and J 0 bases; nucleotides not matched to a gene: 8. This CDR3 has 16 amino acids. The germline CDR1 and CDR2 sequences are MNHNY and SVGAGI (reference sequence). CDR3 sequence: CASSPGQSSSTDTQYF. The CDR3 nucleotides are TGTGCCAGCAGTCCGGGACAGTCCTCTAGCACAGATACGCAGTATTTT.

In DNA form, the CDR3 reads TGTGCCAGCAGTTTGGGGGAGGGGCAGGGGGCGCGTGGCTACACCTTC. This encodes CASSLGEGQGARGYTF. The chain couples TRBV27 to TRBJ1-2; 8 nucleotides match TRBD1. This CDR3 has 16 residues. Germline trimming cut 3 bases from V and 7 bases from J; bases unmatched to any gene: 13. CDR1 and CDR2 from the germline V gene are MNHEY and SMNVEV (reference sequence).